Shown below are 29 T cell receptor beta chains from a single sample sequenced in a study of shared clonotypes between healthy human individuals. Profiled with immunoSEQ multiplex PCR; TCRdb holds only in-frame clones, not every one. The data contain more than 1,200,000 clones, 97% to 99% of them singletons. Sequences were obtained from naive CD4+ T cells sorted from blood. The sample's subset: CD45RA+ positively selected. All receptors come from a man aged 30 to 45 in good health.

The V and J genes are TRBV9 and TRBJ2-3; D is possibly TRBD2 (6 bases). This CDR3 is 14 amino acids long. From germline, CDR1 is SGDLS and CDR2 YYNGEE. The V gene lost 2 bases and the J gene lost 4 bases, with 11 bases spanning the gap. The CDR3 protein is CASSVGLRADTQYF. The CDR3 DNA sequence: TGTGCCAGCAGCGTGGGACTGAGGGCAGATACGCAGTATTTT.

V is TRBV29-1 and J is TRBJ1-2, with D unresolved. The CDR3 loop spans 13 amino acids. The V end was cut by 4 bases, the J end by 4 bases, with 13 bases between. Germline values: CDR1 SQVTM, CDR2 ANQGSEA. The CDR3 sequence is CSVVGRLRYGYTF. CDR3 bases: TGCAGCGTTGTCGGAAGGCTCCGCTATGGCTACACCTTC.

This clone was observed once. V is TRBV7-2 and J is TRBJ2-2; D gene uncertain. The germline gives CDR1 SGHTA, CDR2 FQGNSA. V was cut by 2 bases and J by 6 bases, with 7 bases left in between. This CDR3 contains 13 residues. CDR3 in amino acids: CASSLRRAGELFF. In DNA, the CDR3 is TGTGCCAGCAGCTTAAGGAGAGCCGGGGAGCTGTTTTTT.

This clone has a handful of counts. The chain has TRBV29-1 and TRBJ2-7; possible D gene TRBD2, 6 bases. The CDR3 runs 14 residues. Germline lookup yields CDR1 SQVTM and CDR2 ANQGSEA. Trimming cost V 4 bases and J 6 bases, with 19 bases left between them. This CDR3 is CSVVRSPGETEQYF. CDR3 DNA: TGCAGCGTTGTCAGGTCCCCGGGAGAGACCGAGCAGTACTTC.

V and J are TRBV19 and TRBJ2-5; the match to TRBD1 covers 9 bases. CDR1 LNHDA and CDR2 SQIVND come from the germline V gene (reference sequence). V gave up 4 bases and J gave up 5 bases; unmatched junction bases: 8. This CDR3 contains 15 residues. The CDR3 DNA reads as TGTGCCAGTAGTACGGGGACAGGGTCAGGGGAGACCCAGTACTTC. Protein sequence: CASSTGTGSGETQYF.

As to this clone: Other DNA sequences within the sample encode an identical CDR3. This chain links TRBV18 with TRBJ2-7; unclear D gene. Trimming took 0 bases from V and 3 from J, leaving 6 bases between them. Per germline, CDR1 KGHSH and CDR2 LQKENI. The CDR3 consists of 13 residues. CDR3 bases: TGTGCCAGCTCACCACCGTCCGGCTACGAGCAGTACTTC. Protein: CASSPPSGYEQYF.

The chain couples TRBV4-1 to TRBJ2-4, with 8 bases fitting TRBD2. Germline trimming cut 2 bases from V and 0 bases from J; bases unmatched to any gene: 15. CDR1 and CDR2 (germline): MGHRA, YSYEKL. The CDR3 is 20 amino acids. The CDR3 loop is CASSQIRGLAGQLAKNIQYF. The CDR3 nucleotides are TGCGCCAGCAGCCAAATCAGAGGGCTAGCGGGCCAACTAGCCAAAAACATTCAGTACTTC.

The chain links TRBV15 to TRBJ1-2, with D uncertain. Trimming stripped 3 bases from V and 4 bases from J, with 9 bases between. CDR1 is LNHNV, CDR2 YYDKDF, per germline (reference sequence). The CDR3 loop spans 13 amino acids. CDR3: CATSSETFYGYTF. Written as DNA, the CDR3 is TGTGCCACCAGCAGCGAGACCTTCTATGGCTACACCTTC.

V is TRBV28 and J is TRBJ1-2; the D is unclear. Germline lookup yields CDR1 MDHEN and CDR2 SYDVKM. Trimming removed 1 base from V and 8 bases from J, with 5 bases in between. The CDR3 covers 11 residues. The CDR3 DNA reads as TGTGCCAGCAGTTTATTGGAGGGCTACACCTTC. Its protein product is CASSLLEGYTF.

The V call is TRBV2, the J call TRBJ2-7; D call uncertain. The CDR3 has 11 residues. Germline CDR1 SNHLY, CDR2 FYNNEI. Trimming removed 3 bases at V and 9 bases at J, with 9 bases between. CDR3 sequence reads: CASSEGSAQYF. The CDR3 region has the DNA TGTGCCAGCAGTGAGGGATCGGCGCAGTACTTC.

This clone has only a few counts. The chain carries TRBV6-5 and TRBJ2-7; tentative D call: TRBD1 (6 bases). Germline CDR1 reads MNHEY; CDR2 reads SVGAGI. The V end was cut by 6 bases, the J end by 4 bases, with 13 bases between. The CDR3 sequence is 13 residues long. The CDR3 loop is CASSLGTYYEQYF. The CDR3 nucleotides read TGTGCCAGCAGCCTGGGGACATATTACGAGCAGTACTTC.

The rearrangement joins TRBV25-1 to TRBJ1-2; tentative D call: TRBD1 (5 bases). Deletions cut 3 bases from V and 8 bases from J, with 13 bases between. CDR3 length: 13 amino acids. CDR1 and CDR2 (germline): MGHDK, SYGVNS. The CDR3 is CASSDRGQEGYTF. CDR3 bases: TGTGCCAGCAGTGACCGCGGACAAGAAGGCTACACCTTC.

V usage is TRBV5-4 and J usage is TRBJ1-2; D might be TRBD1 (5 bases). The germline CDR1 and CDR2 sequences are SGHNT and YYREEE (reference sequence). This CDR3 spans 15 amino acids. V lost 4 bases and J lost 4, with 17 bases in between. CDR3 in amino acids: CASSPGRIGGYGYTF. CDR3 coding DNA: TGTGCCAGCAGCCCCGGACGAATCGGGGGCTATGGCTACACCTTC.

The chain is built from TRBV30 and TRBJ2-7; 10 bases fit TRBD1. Trimming took 1 base from V and 3 from J; bases not matched to a gene: 6. The CDR3 runs 15 residues. Germline CDR1 GTSNPN, CDR2 SVGIG (reference sequence). Here the CDR3 DNA reads TGTGCCTGGAGTGCAGGGGACAGGGGTTTCTACGAGCAGTACTTC. Protein product: CAWSAGDRGFYEQYF.

The chain is built from TRBV7-8 and TRBJ1-2; the D gene is possibly TRBD1 (6 bases). The V end lost 5 bases, the J end lost 4 bases, and 17 bases lay between the germline ends. The CDR3 runs to 15 residues. Germline V lookup: CDR1 SGHVS, CDR2 FQNEAQ. The CDR3: CASSDRGQGGYGYTF. The CDR3 nucleotides read TGTGCCAGCAGCGACCGGGGGCAGGGAGGCTATGGCTACACCTTC.

V and J are TRBV28 and TRBJ2-1; perhaps TRBD2 as D (5 bases). The V gene lost 7 bases and the J gene lost 7 bases, with 8 bases spanning the gap. In germline, CDR1 is MDHEN, CDR2 SYDVKM. CDR3 length equals 11 residues. CDR3 amino acids: CASTSGNEQFF. The CDR3 bases are TGTGCCAGCACCAGCGGAAATGAGCAGTTCTTC. The full variable domain, in which reference TRBV28 and TRBJ2-1 provide the parts outside the CDR3, is DVKVTQSSRYLVKRTGEKVFLECVQDMDHENMFWYRQDPGLGLRLIYFSYDVKMKEKGDIPEGYSVSREKKERFSLILESASTNQTSMYLCASTSGNEQFFGPGTRLTVL.

This clone appeared once. The rearrangement joins TRBV11-2 to TRBJ2-1; 9 bases are shared with TRBD2. The CDR3 runs to 16 residues. V lost 0 bases to trimming and J lost 8 bases; unmatched junction nucleotides: 8. Germline CDR1 SGHAT, CDR2 FQNNGV. The CDR3 DNA reads TGTGCCAGCAGCTTAGATTGGGCGGGAGGGCCCTATGAGCAGTTCTTC. Translating gives CASSLDWAGGPYEQFF.

The chain joins TRBV10-3 to TRBJ2-3, with TRBD1 as a possible D gene (5 bases). Trimming shortened V by 11 bases and J by 6 bases, and 12 bases separated the two germline ends. Germline assignment: CDR1 ENHRY and CDR2 SYGVKD. CDR3 length: 11 amino acids. The CDR3 is CASSGMDTQYF. The CDR3 bases are TGTGCCTCTTCAGGGATGGATACGCAGTATTTT.

The J gene is TRBJ2-1, the V gene TRBV29-1; D is perhaps TRBD1 or TRBD2 (5 bases each). The germline V gene encodes CDR1 SQVTM and CDR2 ANQGSEA. There are 14 residues in the CDR3. V lost 6 bases and J lost 0, with 12 bases in between. CDR3 sequence (DNA): TGCAGCGTCGATGCAGGGAGCTCCTACAATGAGCAGTTCTTC. Translated: CSVDAGSSYNEQFF.

The rearrangement uses TRBV29-1 and TRBJ2-4; tentatively, D is TRBD1 (5 bases). This CDR3 spans 14 amino acids. Germline CDR1 SQVTM, CDR2 ANQGSEA. Trimming shortened V by 3 bases and J by 9 bases, and 18 bases separated the two germline ends. In DNA, the CDR3 is TGCAGCGTTGAGACCAGGGTCGGTGTGGGCATTCAGTACTTC. Translation gives CSVETRVGVGIQYF.

This clone was observed a single time. The V gene is TRBV18, the J gene TRBJ2-5, with 7 bases lining up with TRBD2. The J segment lost 3 bases and the V segment lost 0 bases, leaving 4 bases of the junction unmatched. CDR3 length equals 15 residues. Looked up from germline, CDR1 is KGHSH and CDR2 is LQKENI. The CDR3 loop reads CASSPPSRGEETQYF. DNA of the CDR3: TGTGCCAGCTCACCACCGTCTCGGGGGGAAGAGACCCAGTACTTC.

J is TRBJ1-2 and V is TRBV7-8; 8 positions agree with TRBD1. Germline V lookup: CDR1 SGHVS, CDR2 FQNEAQ. The V segment lost 0 bases and the J segment 7 bases; nucleotides outside the gene matches: 7. This CDR3 has 15 amino acids. The CDR3 loop reads CASSLAIPGGAGYTF. The CDR3 nucleotides are TGTGCCAGCAGCTTAGCAATCCCAGGGGGCGCTGGCTACACCTTC.

J is TRBJ2-1 and V is TRBV7-2; D gene uncertain. V lost 1 base, J lost 8 bases, and 9 bases lay in between. The CDR3 runs 13 residues. The germline gives CDR1 SGHTA, CDR2 FQGNSA. The CDR3 loop reads CASSLVRSYEQFF. In DNA form, the CDR3 reads TGTGCCAGCAGCTTAGTTCGGTCCTATGAGCAGTTCTTC.

The V gene is TRBV9, the J gene TRBJ2-1; D is unresolved. CDR1 and CDR2 (germline): SGDLS, YYNGEE. V was shortened by 4 bases and J by 6 bases, with 17 bases between the two germline ends. CDR3 length equals 15 residues. The CDR3 DNA sequence: TGTGCCAGCAGCCCTACCCCAGTAGGGCGCAATGAGCAGTTCTTC. Residues: CASSPTPVGRNEQFF.

The chain employs TRBV15 and TRBJ2-3, with unresolved D. V lost 0 bases and J 9 bases, leaving 16 bases between the germline ends. The germline gives CDR1 LNHNV, CDR2 YYDKDF (reference sequence). The CDR3 length is 15 residues. The CDR3 loop reads CATSRDFAAAGTQYF. The CDR3 region has the DNA TGTGCCACCAGCAGAGATTTTGCGGCGGCAGGCACGCAGTATTTT.

The V and J genes are TRBV28 and TRBJ1-2, with no clear D. There are 15 residues in the CDR3. Trimming took 2 bases from V and 6 from J, leaving 16 bases between them. Germline CDR1 reads MDHEN; CDR2 reads SYDVKM. This CDR3 is CASSLPSGDAHGYTF. The CDR3 DNA sequence: TGTGCCAGCAGTTTACCGTCCGGGGATGCTCATGGCTACACCTTC.

The V call is TRBV11-3, the J call TRBJ2-7, with D possibly TRBD2 on 6 matching bases. Germline V CDR1 and CDR2: SGHNT, YENEEA. V lost 0 bases, J lost 1 base, and 10 bases lay in between. The CDR3 totals 15 residues. The CDR3 here is CASSLDFGGSYEQYF. The CDR3 nucleotides are TGTGCCAGCAGCTTAGATTTCGGGGGATCCTACGAGCAGTACTTC.

The chain links TRBV30 to TRBJ2-7; unclear D gene. The CDR3 consists of 15 residues. The germline CDR1 and CDR2 sequences are GTSNPN and SVGIG (reference sequence). V was shortened by 0 bases and J by 5 bases, with 17 bases between the two germline ends. The CDR3 DNA reads TGTGCCTGGAGTGTAGGTCTTCCCTTCGCGAACGAGCAGTACTTC. As protein: CAWSVGLPFANEQYF.

This clone was seen only once. The CDR3, as DNA: TGTGCCAGCAGTCAACAGGGGGCTTCCTACGAGCAGTACTTC. It specifies CASSQQGASYEQYF. The chain is built from TRBV28 and TRBJ2-7; 9 nucleotides match TRBD1. The CDR3 is made up of 14 amino acids. The ends lost 5 bases at V and 1 base at J; junction bases unmatched: 3. Germline assignment: CDR1 MDHEN and CDR2 SYDVKM.